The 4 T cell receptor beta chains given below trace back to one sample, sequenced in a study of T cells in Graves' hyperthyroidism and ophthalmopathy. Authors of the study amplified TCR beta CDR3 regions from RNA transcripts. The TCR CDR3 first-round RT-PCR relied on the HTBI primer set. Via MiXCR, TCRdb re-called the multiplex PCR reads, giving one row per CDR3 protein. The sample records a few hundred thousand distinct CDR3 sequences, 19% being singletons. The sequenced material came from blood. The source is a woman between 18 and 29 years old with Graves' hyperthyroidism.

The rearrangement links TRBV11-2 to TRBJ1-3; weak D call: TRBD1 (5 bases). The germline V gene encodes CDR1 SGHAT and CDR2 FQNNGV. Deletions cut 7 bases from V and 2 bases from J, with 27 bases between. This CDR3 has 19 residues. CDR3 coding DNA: TGTGCCAGCAAGCTTACGGGAGGGGTGTCGGCAGCCCCTGGAAACACCATATATTTT. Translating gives CASKLTGGVSAAPGNTIYF.

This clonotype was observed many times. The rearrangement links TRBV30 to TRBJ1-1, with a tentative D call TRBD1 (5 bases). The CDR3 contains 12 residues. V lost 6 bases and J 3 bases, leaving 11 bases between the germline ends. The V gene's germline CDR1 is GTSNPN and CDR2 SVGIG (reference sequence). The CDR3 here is CACSPRDTEAFF. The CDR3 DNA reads TGTGCCTGCTCCCCCAGGGACACTGAAGCTTTCTTT. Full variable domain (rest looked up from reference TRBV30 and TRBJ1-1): SQTIHQWPATLVQPVGSPLSLECTVEGTSNPNLYWYRQAAGRGLQLLFYSVGIGQISSEVPQNLSASRPQDRQFILSSKKLLLSDSGFYLCACSPRDTEAFFGQGTRLTVV.

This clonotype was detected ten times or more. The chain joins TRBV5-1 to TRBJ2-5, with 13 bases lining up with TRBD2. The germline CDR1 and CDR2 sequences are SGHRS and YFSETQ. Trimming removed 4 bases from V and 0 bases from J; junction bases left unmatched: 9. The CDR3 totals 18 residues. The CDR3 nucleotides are TGCGCCAGCAGCCTCGGGACTAGCGGGGTATCTCACCAAGAGACCCAGTACTTC. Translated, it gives CASSLGTSGVSHQETQYF.

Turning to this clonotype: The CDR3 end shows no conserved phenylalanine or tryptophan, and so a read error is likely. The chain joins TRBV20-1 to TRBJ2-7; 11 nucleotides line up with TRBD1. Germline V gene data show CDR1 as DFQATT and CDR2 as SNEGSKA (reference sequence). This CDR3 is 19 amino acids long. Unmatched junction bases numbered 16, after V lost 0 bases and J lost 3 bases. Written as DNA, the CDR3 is TGCAGTGCTAGAGATCTCGGACAGGGGGCGAGAGGAGGTTACTACGAGCAGTACTAC. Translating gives CSARDLGQGARGGYYEQYY.